A single sample gave rise to the 21 T cell receptor beta chains below, sequenced in a study of OX40 agonist ivuxolimab in advanced cancers. TCRdb keeps only in-frame clones here, not all; method: immunoSEQ multiplex PCR. The repertoire holds about 54,000 clones, with roughly 86% as singletons. Specimen: CD4+ or CD8+ T cells sorted from blood, collected in a trial of the OX40 agonist ivuxolimab. These TCRs come from an adult with an advanced solid tumor such as melanoma, head and neck, liver or kidney cancer.

By sample fraction, this clone is medium-sized. This sample also contains other DNA sequences that code for the same CDR3. The V call is TRBV19, the J call TRBJ1-1; the D is unclear. The CDR3 sequence is 13 residues long. Trimming took 3 bases from V and 1 from J, leaving 6 bases between them. Germline CDR1 is LNHDA and CDR2 is SQIVND (reference sequence). Here the CDR3 DNA reads TGTGCCAGTAGTATTTCTCAGAACACTGAAGCTTTCTTT. Translating gives CASSISQNTEAFF.

Written as DNA, the CDR3 is TGTGCCAGCAGCTTAGCGGGGGGCAATCAGCCCCAGCATTTT. Its translation is CASSLAGGNQPQHF. The gene calls are TRBV7-9 and TRBJ1-5, with TRBD1 as a possible D gene (5 bases). V gave up 0 bases and J gave up 2 bases, with 5 bases separating them. This CDR3 comprises 14 residues. From germline, CDR1 is SEHNR and CDR2 FQNEAQ (reference sequence).

V is TRBV7-9 and J is TRBJ2-1; TRBD2 might be the D (6 bases). Germline V gene lookup returns CDR1 SEHNR and CDR2 FQNEAQ (reference sequence). The CDR3 consists of 14 residues. V was clipped by 4 bases and J by 5 bases, with 12 bases between them. CDR3 nucleotide sequence: TGTGCCAGCAGCTCTACGGGAGTCCACAATGAGCAGTTCTTC. It codes for CASSSTGVHNEQFF.

The V gene is TRBV2, the J gene TRBJ2-6, with a possible D match to TRBD2 (6 bases). CDR1 is SNHLY and CDR2 is FYNNEI in the germline V gene. The CDR3 is made up of 16 amino acids. The germline V and J ends were trimmed by 4 bases and 1 base, with 11 bases remaining between them. For the CDR3, the DNA is TGTGCCAGCAGTGGGGACTCGAGGTCTGGGGCCAACGTCCTGACTTTC. This gives the protein CASSGDSRSGANVLTF.

The chain combines TRBV13 with TRBJ2-7; TRBD1 matches at 10 bases. The CDR3 contains 16 residues. Trimming cost V 2 bases and J 3 bases; bases outside gene matches: 7. Germline V lookup: CDR1 PRHDT, CDR2 FYEKMQ (reference sequence). This CDR3 is CASSLRRQGAYYEQYF. The CDR3 DNA follows: TGTGCCAGCAGCTTACGGCGACAGGGGGCATACTACGAGCAGTACTTC. The full variable domain, completed using reference TRBV13 and TRBJ2-7, is AAGVIQSPRHLIKEKRETATLKCYPIPRHDTVYWYQQGPGQDPQFLISFYEKMQSDKGSIPDRFSAQQFSDYHSELNMSSLELGDSALYFCASSLRRQGAYYEQYFGPGTRLTVT.

CDR3 residues: CASSRGLAGPNEQFF. In DNA form, the CDR3 reads TGTGCCAGTAGTAGGGGACTAGCGGGGCCTAATGAGCAGTTCTTC. The chain uses TRBV19 and TRBJ2-1, with 13 bases matching TRBD2. The CDR3 spans 15 residues. Germline V gives CDR1 LNHDA, CDR2 SQIVND (reference sequence). Losses at the gene ends were 4 bases for V and 7 bases for J; bases not matched to a gene: 4.

The table lists this clone with a few counts. This chain connects TRBV5-4 to TRBJ1-5; D not certain. This CDR3 is 16 amino acids long. V was trimmed by 6 bases and J by 3 bases, leaving 19 bases between them. In germline, CDR1 is SGHNT, CDR2 YYREEE (reference sequence). CDR3 sequence: CASIPSGIKINQPQHF. CDR3 in DNA: TGTGCCAGCATCCCGAGCGGGATAAAAATCAATCAGCCCCAGCATTTT. The complete variable domain, with remaining parts taken from reference TRBV5-4 and TRBJ1-5, reads ETGVTQSPTHLIKTRGQQVTLRCSSQSGHNTVSWYQQALGQGPQFIFQYYREEENGRGNFPPRFSGLQFPNYSSELNVNALELDDSALYLCASIPSGIKINQPQHFGDGTRLSIL.

The chain couples TRBV6-1 to TRBJ1-1; D not resolved. The CDR3 sequence is 13 residues long. Germline CDR1 MNHNS, CDR2 SASEGT. V was cut by 6 bases and J by 9 bases, with 17 bases left in between. CDR3 nucleotide sequence: TGTGCCAGCAGCACGTTTGAGGGAAATCAAGCTTTCTTT. It encodes CASSTFEGNQAFF.

The CDR3 nucleotides read TGCGCCAGCAGCTCGACAGGGGGCGACACTGAAGCTTTCTTT. Encoded protein: CASSSTGGDTEAFF. The chain is built from TRBV5-1 and TRBJ1-1, with 10 positions matching TRBD1. The V gene's germline CDR1 is SGHRS and CDR2 YFSETQ. CDR3 size: 14 residues. Trimming cost V 3 bases and J 3 bases; bases outside gene matches: 2.

The chain uses TRBV7-9 and TRBJ2-7; either TRBD1 or TRBD2 may fit D (5 bases each). Trimming left V 3 bases short and J 4 bases short, with 13 bases between. CDR1 is SEHNR and CDR2 is FQNEAQ in the germline V gene (reference sequence). The CDR3 totals 14 residues. CDR3: CASSFVTRGYEQYF. DNA of the CDR3: TGTGCCAGCAGCTTCGTAACTAGGGGATACGAGCAGTACTTC.

This clone appeared a single time. The V and J genes are TRBV5-4 and TRBJ2-7; D tentatively fits TRBD1 or TRBD2 (5 bases each). Trimming took off 0 bases at V and 3 bases at J, with 13 bases between the two ends. The germline V gene encodes CDR1 SGHNT and CDR2 YYREEE (reference sequence). CDR3 length: 15 amino acids. The CDR3 protein is CASSLVGTGNYEQYF. CDR3 in DNA: TGTGCCAGCAGCTTGGTCGGGACCGGAAACTACGAGCAGTACTTC.

The chain has TRBV9 and TRBJ2-1, with TRBD2 as a possible D gene (5 bases). The CDR3 extends over 16 amino acids. Trimming took off 0 bases at V and 2 bases at J, with 12 bases between the two ends. Looked up from germline, CDR1 is SGDLS and CDR2 is YYNGEE. In DNA form, the CDR3 reads TGTGCCAGCAGCGTAGTATCGAGCGGCACCTACAATGAGCAGTTCTTC. The encoded protein is CASSVVSSGTYNEQFF.

Here the CDR3 DNA reads TGTGCCAGCAGCTTATTACAGGGCGACTATGGCTACACCTTC. Protein sequence: CASSLLQGDYGYTF. This chain uses TRBV7-9 with TRBJ1-2, with D perhaps matching TRBD1 (6 bases). Trimming removed 2 bases at V and 3 bases at J, with 10 bases between. The germline CDR1 and CDR2 sequences are SEHNR and FQNEAQ (reference sequence). The CDR3 length is 14 residues.

CDR3 sequence: CASSLEVRTTREGELFF. CDR3 DNA sequence: TGTGCCAGCAGCTTAGAGGTCAGGACGACAAGGGAGGGGGAGCTGTTTTTT. The J gene is TRBJ2-2, the V gene TRBV7-8; D is perhaps TRBD2 (5 bases). There are 17 residues in the CDR3. V was trimmed by 1 base and J by 8 bases, leaving 20 bases between them. The germline V gene has CDR1 SGHVS and CDR2 FQNEAQ. Variable domain in full (rest from reference TRBV7-8 and TRBJ2-2): GAGVSQSPRYKVAKRGQDVALRCDPISGHVSLFWYQQALGQGPEFLTYFQNEAQLDKSGLPSDRFFAERPEGSVSTLKIQRTQQEDSAVYLCASSLEVRTTREGELFFGEGSRLTVL.

This sequence joins TRBV5-1 and TRBJ2-7; no definite D call. The germline CDR1 and CDR2 sequences are SGHRS and YFSETQ. V lost 3 bases and J lost 3, with 10 bases in between. The CDR3 has 13 amino acids. The CDR3 sequence is CASSSSNNYEQYF. The CDR3 nucleotides are TGCGCCAGCAGCTCGAGTAACAACTACGAGCAGTACTTC.

This chain's CDR3 is CASSLTGTRGINEQFF. Written as DNA, the CDR3 is TGTGCCAGCAGTCTTACCGGGACTAGAGGGATCAATGAGCAGTTCTTC. The chain combines TRBV28 with TRBJ2-1; 8 nucleotides match TRBD2. In germline, CDR1 is MDHEN, CDR2 SYDVKM. With 5 bases clipped from V and 6 bases from J, the junction kept 12 bases outside the gene matches. The CDR3 sequence is 16 residues long.

The CDR3 protein is CAWSPLVEAFF. The CDR3, as DNA: TGTGCCTGGAGTCCGCTCGTTGAAGCTTTCTTT. The chain is built from TRBV30 and TRBJ1-1; no clear D. V lost 2 bases to trimming and J lost 7 bases, with 8 bases between them. Looked up from germline, CDR1 is GTSNPN and CDR2 is SVGIG (reference sequence). CDR3 length: 11 amino acids.

This clone appeared a few times. The V call is TRBV7-2, the J call TRBJ1-1; 7 bases line up with TRBD1. The CDR3 runs to 17 residues. The V segment lost 2 bases and the J segment 4 bases; nucleotides outside the gene matches: 13. The germline V gene has CDR1 SGHTA and CDR2 FQGNSA. CDR3: CASSLYPGGALGTEAFF. CDR3 nucleotides: TGTGCCAGCAGCTTATACCCAGGGGGGGCACTAGGCACTGAAGCTTTCTTT.

The chain is built from TRBV9 and TRBJ2-2; 11 bases are shared with TRBD2. With V trimmed by 0 bases and J by 4 bases, 8 bases remained unmatched. Germline V gene sequence: CDR1 SGDLS, CDR2 YYNGEE. The CDR3 is 18 residues long. This CDR3 is CASSVGLAGGGGTGELFF. The CDR3, as DNA: TGTGCCAGCAGCGTAGGGCTAGCGGGAGGCGGCGGCACCGGGGAGCTGTTTTTT.

The chain combines TRBV10-2 with TRBJ1-4; D not resolved. Germline CDR1 and CDR2: WSHSY and SAAADI. The CDR3 loop spans 12 amino acids. Trimming took off 3 bases at V and 10 bases at J, with 9 bases between the two ends. The CDR3 DNA is TGCGCCAGCAGTGACCCAGTCGGAAAACTGTTTTTT. Translated, it gives CASSDPVGKLFF.

The chain recombines TRBV10-3 with TRBJ1-6, with TRBD1 identical over 7 bases. With V trimmed by 3 bases and J by 9 bases, 8 bases remained unmatched. This CDR3 contains 15 residues. The germline V gene encodes CDR1 ENHRY and CDR2 SYGVKD. The chain's CDR3 is CAISDKAGGFSPLHF. The CDR3 region has the DNA TGTGCCATCAGTGATAAGGCAGGGGGATTTTCACCCCTCCACTTT.